One and the same sample provided the 4 T cell receptor beta chains below, sequenced in a study of beta chain features in type 1 diabetes. Study findings and constraints: Type 1 diabetes patients had TCRB CDR3s that were shorter (moderately but significantly so) in all four CD4+ subsets.

Reverse transcribing all isolated RNA meant expressed TCRB transcripts were sequenced. The repertoire was sequenced with immunoSEQ multiplex PCR; TCRdb's copy has only in-frame clones and lacks some. The sample shows 500,000 to 850,000 clones, over 11% of them seen only once. These receptors have no identified antigens. Source material: naive CD4+ T cells from blood. These receptors were obtained from a man between 18 and 29 years old with type 1 diabetes.

This sequence joins TRBV12-5 and TRBJ1-2, with 8 bases lining up with TRBD1. The CDR3 covers 17 residues. Germline assignment: CDR1 LGHNT and CDR2 FRNRAP. The trim removed 5 bases at V and 3 bases at J, leaving 14 bases unmatched. CDR3 sequence: CASGKTGEVPADYGYTF. The CDR3 coding sequence is TGTGCTAGTGGTAAGACAGGGGAAGTTCCAGCAGACTATGGCTACACCTTC.

This clone was found a few times. The V and J genes are TRBV6-6 and TRBJ2-7; unclear D gene. V lost 6 bases and J 7 bases, leaving 10 bases between the germline ends. The germline V gene encodes CDR1 MNHNY and CDR2 SVGAGI (reference sequence). The CDR3 is made up of 11 amino acids. CDR3 nucleotide sequence: TGTGCCAGCAGCAGTGTACGGGAGCAGTACTTC. Residues: CASSSVREQYF.

This rearrangement joins TRBV7-3 to TRBJ1-6; no clear D. Germline assignment: CDR1 SGHTA and CDR2 FQGTGA. This CDR3 contains 14 residues. V lost 2 bases to trimming and J lost 6 bases, with 8 bases between them. CDR3 sequence reads: CASSLGMRNSPLHF. DNA for the CDR3: TGTGCCAGCAGCTTAGGGATGCGTAATTCACCCCTCCACTTT.

This clone has more than one count but fewer than ten. The genes are TRBV2 and TRBJ2-5; the D gene is possibly TRBD1 (6 bases). V was shortened by 5 bases and J by 5 bases, with 12 bases between the two germline ends. CDR3 length equals 13 residues. Germline V gene sequence: CDR1 SNHLY, CDR2 FYNNEI. The CDR3 spells CASSKTGLETQYF. For the CDR3, the DNA is TGTGCCAGCAGTAAAACAGGGCTTGAGACCCAGTACTTC.